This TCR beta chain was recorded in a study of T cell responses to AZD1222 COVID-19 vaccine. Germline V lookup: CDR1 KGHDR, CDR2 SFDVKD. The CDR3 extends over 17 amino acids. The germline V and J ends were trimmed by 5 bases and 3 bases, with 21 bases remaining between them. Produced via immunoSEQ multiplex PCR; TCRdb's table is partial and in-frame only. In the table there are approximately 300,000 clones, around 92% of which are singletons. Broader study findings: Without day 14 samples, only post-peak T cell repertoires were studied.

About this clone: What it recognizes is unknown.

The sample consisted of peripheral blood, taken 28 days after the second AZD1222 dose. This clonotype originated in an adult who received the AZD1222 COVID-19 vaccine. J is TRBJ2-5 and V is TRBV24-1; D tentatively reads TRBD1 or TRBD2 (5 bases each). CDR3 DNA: TGTGCCACCAGTGCCACACCCCGGACTCCCAGGGAAGAGACCCAGTACTTC. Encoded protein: CATSATPRTPREETQYF.